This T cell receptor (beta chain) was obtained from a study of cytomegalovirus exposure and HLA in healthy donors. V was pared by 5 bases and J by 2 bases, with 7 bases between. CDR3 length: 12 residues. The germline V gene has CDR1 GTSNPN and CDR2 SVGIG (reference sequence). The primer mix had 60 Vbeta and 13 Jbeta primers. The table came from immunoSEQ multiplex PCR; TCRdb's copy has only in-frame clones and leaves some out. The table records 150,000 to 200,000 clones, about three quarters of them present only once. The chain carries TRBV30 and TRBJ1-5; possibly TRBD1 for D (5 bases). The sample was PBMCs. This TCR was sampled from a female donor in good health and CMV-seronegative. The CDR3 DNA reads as TGTGCCTGGGGGGCCGGCAATCAGCCCCAGCATTTT. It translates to CAWGAGNQPQHF.